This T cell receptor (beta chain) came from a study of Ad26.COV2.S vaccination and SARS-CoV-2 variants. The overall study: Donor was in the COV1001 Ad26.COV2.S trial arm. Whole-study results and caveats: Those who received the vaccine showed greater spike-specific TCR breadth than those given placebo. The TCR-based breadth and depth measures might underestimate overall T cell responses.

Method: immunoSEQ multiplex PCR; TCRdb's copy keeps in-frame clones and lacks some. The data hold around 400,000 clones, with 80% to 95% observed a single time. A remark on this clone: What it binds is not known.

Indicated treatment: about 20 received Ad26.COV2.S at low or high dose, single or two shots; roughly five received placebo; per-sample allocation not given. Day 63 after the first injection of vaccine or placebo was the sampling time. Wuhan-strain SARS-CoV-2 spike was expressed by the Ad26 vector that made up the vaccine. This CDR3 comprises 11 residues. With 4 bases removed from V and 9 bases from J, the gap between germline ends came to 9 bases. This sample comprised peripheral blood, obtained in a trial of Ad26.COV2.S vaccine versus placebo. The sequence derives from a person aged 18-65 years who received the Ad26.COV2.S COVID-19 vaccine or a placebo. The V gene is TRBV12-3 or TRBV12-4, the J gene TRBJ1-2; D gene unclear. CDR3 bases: TGTGCCAGCAGTTGGGAACGACGCTACACCTTC. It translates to CASSWERRYTF.